Below, 20 T cell receptor beta chains from the same sample are listed, as sequenced in a study of CD8 T cells in Susac syndrome. Reverse transcription used about 0.5 to 1 ug RNA and random hexamers. TCRdb re-called the immunoSEQ multiplex PCR reads through MiXCR, storing one row per CDR3 protein. The sample holds roughly 200,000 distinct CDR3 sequences, over 90% seen once. Sequencing was performed on CD4+ T cells from PBMCs. The receptor source for this set is a human donor with multiple sclerosis.

V is TRBV20-1 and J is TRBJ1-1, with 7 nucleotides matching TRBD1. Germline assignment: CDR1 DFQATT and CDR2 SNEGSKA (reference sequence). With V trimmed by 1 base and J by 8 bases, 10 bases remained unmatched. The CDR3 loop spans 14 amino acids. In DNA, the CDR3 is TGCAGTGCTAGAGCCGGAACAGGGGAGGGAGAAGCTTTCTTT. Translated: CSARAGTGEGEAFF.

V gene TRBV9 combines with J gene TRBJ2-2, with 8 bases that match TRBD1. CDR1 and CDR2 from the germline V gene are SGDLS and YYNGEE. The length of the CDR3 is 16 residues. J lost 7 bases, V lost 0 bases, and 8 bases had no gene match. CDR3 loop: CASSVVETGVGGELFF. The CDR3 region has the DNA TGTGCCAGCAGCGTAGTGGAGACAGGGGTCGGCGGGGAGCTGTTTTTT. Drawing the rest from reference TRBV9 and TRBJ2-2, the complete variable domain is DSGVTQTPKHLITATGQRVTLRCSPRSGDLSVYWYQQSLDQGLQFLIQYYNGEERAKGNILERFSAQQFPDLHSELNLSSLELGDSALYFCASSVVETGVGGELFFGEGSRLTVL.

This clonotype was observed once. The rearrangement uses TRBV12-3 or TRBV12-4 and TRBJ1-2; D is ambiguous. Trimming pared 3 bases from V and 4 bases from J, leaving 12 bases between. CDR3 length: 14 amino acids. CDR3 sequence reads: CASSFQSYRYGYTF. CDR3 sequence (DNA): TGTGCCAGCAGTTTTCAGTCCTACCGCTATGGCTACACCTTC.

The rearrangement joins TRBV6-1 to TRBJ2-1, with TRBD2 identical over 13 bases. Germline CDR1 reads MNHNS; CDR2 reads SASEGT. Unmatched junction bases numbered 9, after V lost 8 bases and J lost 5 bases. This CDR3 has 16 residues. CDR3 sequence: CASCGAGTSGDNEQFF. The CDR3 nucleotides are TGTGCCAGCTGTGGAGCCGGGACTAGCGGGGACAATGAGCAGTTCTTC.

This chain connects TRBV30 to TRBJ2-1, with 9 positions matching TRBD2. The CDR3 runs 17 residues. Trimming at V came to 2 bases and at J to 6 bases, leaving 14 bases not matched to a gene. The V gene's germline CDR1 is GTSNPN and CDR2 SVGIG (reference sequence). The CDR3 nucleotides are TGTGCCTGGAGTCCACTTACCGGACTAGCGCCGGTCAATGAGCAGTTCTTC. Amino acid sequence: CAWSPLTGLAPVNEQFF.

The V gene is TRBV18, the J gene TRBJ1-1; possibly TRBD1 for D (6 bases). Trimming cost V 0 bases and J 0 bases, with 8 bases left between them. Germline-derived CDR1 and CDR2 are KGHSH and LQKENI. There are 15 residues in the CDR3. CDR3 in amino acids: CASSPPGQMNTEAFF. The CDR3 region has the DNA TGTGCCAGCTCACCACCCGGACAGATGAACACTGAAGCTTTCTTT.

The gene calls are TRBV29-1 and TRBJ2-5, with 8 bases that match TRBD1. The CDR3 contains 12 residues. Losses at the gene ends were 7 bases for V and 5 bases for J; bases not matched to a gene: 6. Germline V gene lookup returns CDR1 SQVTM and CDR2 ANQGSEA. CDR3 nucleotides: TGCAGCGCCCGGGACAGGATCGAGACCCAGTACTTC. Translated, it gives CSARDRIETQYF.

The gene calls are TRBV29-1 and TRBJ1-1, with unresolved D. Per germline, CDR1 SQVTM and CDR2 ANQGSEA. The length of the CDR3 is 13 residues. V was shortened by 5 bases and J by 4 bases, with 14 bases between the two germline ends. CDR3 DNA: TGCAGCGTTCGTCAGGCCCGGGGCACTGAAGCTTTCTTT. Amino acids: CSVRQARGTEAFF. The whole variable domain, remainder taken from reference TRBV29-1 and TRBJ1-1, is SAVISQKPSRDICQRGTSLTIQCQVDSQVTMMFWYRQQPGQSLTLIATANQGSEATYESGFVIDKFPISRPNLTFSTLTVSNMSPEDSSIYLCSVRQARGTEAFFGQGTRLTVV.

The J gene is TRBJ2-1, the V gene TRBV15; D gene unclear. The CDR3 contains 14 residues. CDR1 and CDR2 from the germline V gene are LNHNV and YYDKDF (reference sequence). V shed 3 bases and J shed 6 bases, with 12 bases lying between them. As DNA, the CDR3 is TGTGCCACCAGCAGGGTAGGGCAAATCAATGAGCAGTTCTTC. Its translation: CATSRVGQINEQFF.

This sequence joins TRBV7-2 and TRBJ2-1; D may correspond to TRBD1 or TRBD2 (5 bases each). Trimming left V 7 bases short and J 7 bases short, with 17 bases between. CDR3 length equals 14 residues. The V gene's germline CDR1 is SGHTA and CDR2 FQGNSA. The CDR3: CASITGGSMNEQFF. The CDR3 nucleotides read TGTGCCAGCATCACTGGGGGTTCAATGAATGAGCAGTTCTTC.

The chain is built from TRBV29-1 and TRBJ2-1; 8 bases fit TRBD1. In germline, CDR1 is SQVTM, CDR2 ANQGSEA. The CDR3 runs 13 residues. V shed 7 bases, J shed 0 bases, and the junction held 2 bases outside the gene matches. The CDR3: CSADRGSYNEQFF. The CDR3 bases are TGCAGCGCCGACAGGGGCTCCTACAATGAGCAGTTCTTC.

CDR3 sequence: CASSFPSDRPTYEQYF. The CDR3 DNA sequence: TGTGCCAGCAGCTTTCCCTCGGACAGGCCTACCTACGAGCAGTACTTC. The V gene is TRBV7-9, the J gene TRBJ2-7, with 7 bases that match TRBD1. V gave up 3 bases and J gave up 2 bases; unmatched junction bases: 10. CDR1 and CDR2 (germline): SEHNR, FQNEAQ (reference sequence). The CDR3 extends over 16 amino acids.

The chain uses TRBV18 and TRBJ1-1; TRBD1 agrees at 10 bases. This CDR3 comprises 18 residues. V shed 1 base and J 8 bases; nucleotides not matched to a gene: 16. CDR1 is KGHSH, CDR2 LQKENI, per germline. This CDR3 reads CASSPRTGTGAYPREAFF. CDR3 DNA: TGTGCCAGCTCACCACGGACCGGGACAGGGGCCTACCCACGCGAAGCTTTCTTT. The full variable domain, its missing parts supplied by reference TRBV18 and TRBJ1-1, is NAGVMQNPRHLVRRRGQEARLRCSPMKGHSHVYWYRQLPEEGLKFMVYLQKENIIDESGMPKERFSAEFPKEGPSILRIQQVVRGDSAAYFCASSPRTGTGAYPREAFFGQGTRLTVV.

The V call is TRBV29-1, the J call TRBJ2-5; 8 bases are shared with TRBD2. This CDR3 comprises 15 residues. CDR1 and CDR2 from the germline V gene are SQVTM and ANQGSEA. V was clipped by 4 bases and J by 0 bases; unmatched bases: 7. CDR3 in amino acids: CSVVGERGNQETQYF. In DNA, the CDR3 is TGCAGCGTTGTTGGCGAGCGGGGGAACCAAGAGACCCAGTACTTC.

The V gene is TRBV7-2, the J gene TRBJ2-1, with 9 bases identical to TRBD2. The CDR3 runs 15 residues. After removal of 5 bases from V and 8 bases from J, the junction contained 10 bases not matched to a gene. Germline V gene sequence: CDR1 SGHTA, CDR2 FQGNSA. CDR3 bases: TGTGCCAGCAGCAAACCGGGACTAGCAGGCGATGAGCAGTTCTTC. It specifies CASSKPGLAGDEQFF.

V usage is TRBV6-5 and J usage is TRBJ1-5, with no clear D. The CDR3 has 15 amino acids. Germline lookup yields CDR1 MNHEY and CDR2 SVGAGI. Trimming took off 0 bases at V and 3 bases at J, with 9 bases between the two ends. Here the CDR3 reads CASSYSSRNNQPQHF. The CDR3 DNA reads as TGTGCCAGCAGTTACTCGAGCCGGAACAATCAGCCCCAGCATTTT.

This rearrangement joins TRBV5-1 to TRBJ2-1, with D unclear. Trimming removed 0 bases at V and 9 bases at J, with 7 bases between. In germline, CDR1 is SGHRS, CDR2 YFSETQ. The CDR3 totals 12 residues. CDR3 region: CASSLASTEQFF. CDR3 DNA sequence: TGCGCCAGCAGCTTGGCAAGTACTGAGCAGTTCTTC.

CDR3 loop: CASSYRQSSHSGANVLTF. The CDR3 nucleotides are TGTGCCAGCAGTTACCGACAGAGCTCTCACTCTGGGGCCAACGTCCTGACTTTC. The chain is built from TRBV12-3 or TRBV12-4 and TRBJ2-6, with D perhaps matching TRBD1 (5 bases). The V and J ends lost 4 bases and 0 bases respectively, with 16 bases between them. The CDR3 runs 18 residues.

This rearrangement joins TRBV18 to TRBJ2-2; D is uncertain. This CDR3 region has 12 residues. Trimming cost V 3 bases and J 6 bases, with 5 bases left between them. From germline, CDR1 is KGHSH and CDR2 LQKENI. This CDR3 reads CASSPQAGELFF. The CDR3, as DNA: TGTGCCAGCTCACCGCAAGCCGGGGAGCTGTTTTTT.

The chain combines TRBV5-1 with TRBJ1-5; D possibly corresponds to TRBD1 (6 bases). There are 14 residues in the CDR3. Germline CDR1 reads SGHRS; CDR2 reads YFSETQ. V was trimmed by 0 bases and J by 5 bases, leaving 9 bases between them. CDR3 sequence: CASSLDRADQPQHF. The CDR3 bases are TGCGCCAGCAGCTTGGACAGGGCGGATCAGCCCCAGCATTTT. Together with reference TRBV5-1 and TRBJ1-5, the CDR3 gives the full variable domain: KAGVTQTPRYLIKTRGQQVTLSCSPISGHRSVSWYQQTPGQGLQFLFEYFSETQRNKGNFPGRFSGRQFSNSRSEMNVSTLELGDSALYLCASSLDRADQPQHFGDGTRLSIL.